This T cell receptor (beta chain) originates from a study of blood T cell repertoires in COVID-19. Study at large: There were acute and convalescent COVID-19 samples, and they came from the United States, Italy and Spain.

Authors' data handling: Amplification of reference gene primers provided the estimated nucleated cell counts. The repertoire was sequenced with immunoSEQ multiplex PCR; TCRdb's copy has only in-frame clones and lacks some. For V, J and clone size, that table is used; D and trimming come from the DNA. The table records some 50,000 clones, about 82% of them present only once. Looked up from germline, CDR1 is MNHEY and CDR2 is SVGAGI. The CDR3 is made up of 14 amino acids. Trimming took 5 bases from V and 1 from J; bases not matched to a gene: 5. The chain couples TRBV6-5 to TRBJ2-7, with 7 bases that match TRBD1. Material: peripheral blood. This TCR was recovered from a woman aged 60-70 years with acute or convalescent COVID-19. The CDR3 region is CASSRTGVSYEQYF. In DNA form, the CDR3 reads TGTGCCAGCAGTAGAACAGGGGTATCCTACGAGCAGTACTTC.